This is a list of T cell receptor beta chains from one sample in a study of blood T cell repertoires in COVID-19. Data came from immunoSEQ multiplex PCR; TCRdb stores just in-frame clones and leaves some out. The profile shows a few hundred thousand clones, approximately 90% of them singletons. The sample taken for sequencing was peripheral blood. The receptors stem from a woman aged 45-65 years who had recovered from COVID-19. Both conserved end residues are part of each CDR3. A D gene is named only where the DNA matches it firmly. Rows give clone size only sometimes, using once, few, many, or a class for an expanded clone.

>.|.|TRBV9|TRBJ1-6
CASSAGHRSSYNSPLHF
TGTGCCAGCAGCGCGGGACACCGGAGCTCCTATAATTCACCCCTCCACTTT
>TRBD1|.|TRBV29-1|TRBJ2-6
CSVVRTGSGANVLTF
TGCAGCGTTGTTAGGACAGGCTCTGGGGCCAACGTCCTGACTTTC
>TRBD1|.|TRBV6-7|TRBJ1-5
CASKRGQAYSNQPQHF
TGTGCCAGCAAGAGGGGGCAAGCCTATAGCAATCAGCCCCAGCATTTT
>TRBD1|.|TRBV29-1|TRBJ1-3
CSVEQQGAGNTIYF
TGCAGCGTTGAACAACAGGGGGCTGGAAACACCATATATTTT
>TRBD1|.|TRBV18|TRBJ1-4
CASSPQTGLNEKLFF
TGTGCCAGCTCGCCCCAGACAGGGTTAAACGAAAAACTGTTTTTT
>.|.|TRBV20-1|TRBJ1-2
CSASLRRDNGYTF
TGCAGTGCTAGTCTGCGGCGGGATAATGGCTACACCTTC
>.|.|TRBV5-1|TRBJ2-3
CASSLMRGDTQYF
TGCGCCAGCAGCTTGATGCGGGGAGATACGCAGTATTTT
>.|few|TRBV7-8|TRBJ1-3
CASRKEGSRFGNTIYF
TGTGCCAGCAGAAAAGAGGGTTCGAGGTTCGGTAACACCATATATTTT
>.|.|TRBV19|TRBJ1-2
CASSIVPASYGYTF
TGTGCCAGTAGTATAGTGCCAGCGTCCTATGGCTACACCTTC
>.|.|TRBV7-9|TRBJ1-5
CASSFSETQPQHF
TGTGCCAGCAGCTTTAGTGAAACCCAGCCCCAGCATTTT
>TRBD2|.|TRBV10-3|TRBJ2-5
CAISSGVRETQYF
TGTGCCATCAGTAGCGGGGTGCGAGAGACCCAGTACTTC
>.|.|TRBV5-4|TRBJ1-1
CASSFILLNTEAFF
TGTGCCAGCAGCTTCATACTTCTCAACACTGAAGCTTTCTTT
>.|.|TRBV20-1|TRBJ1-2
CSASSIGRANGYTF
TGCAGTGCTAGTAGTATAGGCAGGGCGAATGGCTACACCTTC
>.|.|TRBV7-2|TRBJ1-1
CASSFKLAGSEAFF
TGTGCCAGCAGCTTTAAGCTCGCCGGGAGTGAAGCTTTCTTT
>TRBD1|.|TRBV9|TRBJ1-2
CASSVGQGATGYTF
TGTGCCAGCAGCGTAGGCCAGGGGGCTACTGGCTACACCTTC
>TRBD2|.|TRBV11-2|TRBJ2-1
CASSFPGSGRSSDNEQFF
TGTGCCAGCAGCTTCCCAGGCAGCGGGAGATCATCGGACAATGAGCAGTTCTTC
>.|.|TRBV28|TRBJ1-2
CASSYRDYGYTF
TGTGCCAGCAGCTACAGGGACTATGGCTACACCTTC
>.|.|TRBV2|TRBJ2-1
CASSEGGYNEQFF
TGTGCCAGCAGCGAGGGGGGGTACAATGAGCAGTTCTTC
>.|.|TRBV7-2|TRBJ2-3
CASSLATPGTDTQYF
TGTGCCAGCAGCTTAGCGACACCAGGCACAGATACGCAGTATTTT
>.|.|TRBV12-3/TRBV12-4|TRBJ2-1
CASSLTSLNEQFF
TGTGCCAGCAGTCTAACTAGCCTCAATGAGCAGTTCTTC
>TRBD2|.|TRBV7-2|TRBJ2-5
CASSHGLAGGPQYF
TGTGCCAGCAGCCACGGACTAGCGGGGGGGCCCCAGTACTTC
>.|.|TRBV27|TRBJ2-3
CASSLKILGVSTDTQYF
TGTGCCAGCAGCCTCAAAATCTTAGGGGTTAGCACAGATACGCAGTATTTT
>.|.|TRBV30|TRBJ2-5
CAWSVHDRFQETQYF
TGTGCCTGGAGTGTACACGACAGATTCCAAGAGACCCAGTACTTC
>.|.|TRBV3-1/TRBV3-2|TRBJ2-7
CASSSRRRGLANYEQYF
TGTGCCAGCAGCTCTAGACGACGTGGCCTAGCGAATTACGAGCAGTACTTC
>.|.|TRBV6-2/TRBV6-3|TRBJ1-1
CASSYSPTEAFF
TGTGCCAGCAGTTACAGCCCCACTGAAGCTTTCTTT
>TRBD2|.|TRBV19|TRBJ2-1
CASSTRTSENHGEQFF
TGTGCCAGTAGTACACGGACTAGCGAAAACCACGGTGAGCAGTTCTTC
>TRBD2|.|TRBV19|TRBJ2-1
CASTPGGAYNEQFF
TGTGCCAGTACCCCCGGGGGGGCCTACAATGAGCAGTTCTTC
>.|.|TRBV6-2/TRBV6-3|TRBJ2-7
CASSWGGTYEQYF
TGTGCCAGCAGTTGGGGCGGTACCTACGAGCAGTACTTC
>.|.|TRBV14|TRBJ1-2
CASAPGRGSYGYTF
TGTGCCAGCGCTCCCGGCAGGGGATCCTATGGCTACACCTTC